This TCR beta chain was captured in a study of T cells after yellow fever vaccination. At the level of the study: SMART-Seq v4 Ultra Low Input served to prepare low-cell-number fractions.

This clonotype has a handful of counts. CDR1 and CDR2 (germline): SGHDT, YYEEEE. This CDR3 is built from 17 residues. V gave up 2 bases and J gave up 4 bases, with 22 bases separating them. Making TCR cDNA involved 5'RACE template switching, which added UMIs and a universal primer site. TCRdb passed the 5' RACE reads through MiXCR, listing each CDR3 protein once. The sample lists hundreds of thousands of distinct CDR3 sequences, about a sixth occurring once. This sequence originates from a man in his late teens or twenties who received the YFV17D yellow fever vaccine. The genes are TRBV5-6 and TRBJ2-7; D might be TRBD1 or TRBD2, each matching 6 bases. This specimen consisted of PBMCs, obtained less than 6 days after the first yellow fever vaccination. The CDR3 loop is CASSFVVTSGAPYEQYF. The CDR3 DNA follows: TGTGCCAGCAGCTTTGTTGTTACGTCGGGGGCCCCATACGAGCAGTACTTC.